Ten or more counts support the clone carrying this T cell receptor beta chain. Its antigen is undetermined. Germline-derived CDR1 and CDR2 are GTSNPN and SVGIG (reference sequence). This CDR3 comprises 11 residues. Trimming removed 6 bases from V and 2 bases from J, with 7 bases in between. This related bone marrow graft donor gave peripheral blood on the day of marrow donation. This entry belongs to a study of T cells after posttransplantation cyclophosphamide. Produced via immunoSEQ multiplex PCR; TCRdb's table is partial and in-frame only. The data show around 24,000 clones, with none appearing a single time. Study results and caveats: Skin or GI-infiltrating T cells shared few TRB sequences with blood.

This clonotype was obtained from a woman aged 55-69 years in good health, CMV-negative, and a related stem cell transplant donor. The gene calls are TRBV30 and TRBJ1-1; D ambiguous. Sequenced: PBMCs. CDR3 protein: CACGLNTEAFF. The CDR3 region has the DNA TGTGCCTGTGGGCTAAACACTGAAGCTTTCTTT.